These 27 T cell receptor beta chains were sequenced from one sample in a study of identical twins (dated by TCRdb to the mid-2010s). Library preparation used 5' RACE. The instrument given in TCRdb is Illumina HiSeq 2000. TCRdb reanalyzed the raw reads on its own, using fastp at Q25 for trimming and MiXCR for clone calling, and kept in-frame beta chains. All rows with the same CDR3 protein become a single entry with the most common DNA and genes. The sample data list 450,000 or so distinct CDR3 sequences, and approximately 15% of these were observed just once. About 0.54% of the sample is in the top ten clones. The same sample was also used in a study of yellow fever vaccine responses in identical twins.

The sample comprised CD4+ T cells sorted from blood. The receptors derive from a woman younger than 30 in good health.

This clonotype was seen more than once but under ten times. The rearrangement uses TRBV6-1 and TRBJ2-7, with D tentatively TRBD1 (5 bases). Germline V gives CDR1 MNHNS, CDR2 SASEGT. The CDR3 loop spans 14 amino acids. V was pared by 5 bases and J by 0 bases, with 11 bases between. DNA of the CDR3: TGTGCCAGCAGTCGGACATCGTCCTCCTACGAGCAGTACTTC. Its protein product is CASSRTSSSYEQYF.

This clonotype occurred a few times. V usage is TRBV2 and J usage is TRBJ1-1, with a weak D call TRBD1 (6 bases). This CDR3 contains 14 residues. Between the trimmed V and J ends, which lost 7 bases and 4 bases, there was a span of 16 bases. Germline V CDR1 and CDR2: SNHLY, FYNNEI. This chain's CDR3 is CASTFRGLGTEAFF. Written as DNA, the CDR3 is TGTGCCAGCACTTTCCGGGGGCTGGGCACTGAAGCTTTCTTT.

This clonotype was counted a few times. The genes are TRBV2 and TRBJ2-2; 7 bases map to TRBD2. The CDR3 is made up of 16 amino acids. The ends lost 7 bases at V and 4 bases at J; junction bases unmatched: 12. Germline V gene data show CDR1 as SNHLY and CDR2 as FYNNEI. The CDR3 loop is CASNPRTRLSTGELFF. The DNA of the CDR3 is TGTGCCAGCAACCCCCGGACTAGGCTGAGCACCGGGGAGCTGTTTTTT.

The rearrangement joins TRBV12-3 or TRBV12-4 to TRBJ2-7; TRBD1 matches at 7 bases. This CDR3 contains 14 residues. The J segment lost 4 bases and the V segment lost 3 bases, leaving 6 bases of the junction unmatched. CDR3 sequence: CASSLTGYEYEQYF. The CDR3 DNA reads as TGTGCCAGCAGTTTGACAGGGTATGAGTACGAGCAGTACTTC.

In this sample, this clonotype turned up many times. The chain is built from TRBV29-1 and TRBJ2-1; 11 bases are a match to TRBD2. Germline CDR1 is SQVTM and CDR2 is ANQGSEA. V trimming: 4 bases; J trimming: 7 bases; junction bases outside the gene matches: 9. This CDR3 comprises 15 residues. This CDR3 reads CSVVRDSGRVNEQFF. The CDR3 DNA sequence: TGCAGCGTTGTTCGTGATAGCGGGAGGGTTAATGAGCAGTTCTTC.

This clonotype was seen at least ten times. The CDR3 reads CASSGSFSYEQYF. The CDR3 DNA reads TGTGCCAGCAGCGGGAGCTTCTCCTACGAGCAGTACTTC. This chain uses TRBV3-1 with TRBJ2-7, with D tentatively TRBD2 (5 bases). Trimming removed 5 bases from V and 0 bases from J, with 8 bases in between. Germline-derived CDR1 and CDR2 are LGHDT and YNNKEL (reference sequence). The CDR3 runs to 13 residues.

This clonotype has more than one count but fewer than ten. This chain links TRBV25-1 with TRBJ2-3; D remains unclear. V lost 4 bases and J 3 bases, leaving 11 bases between the germline ends. Germline values: CDR1 MGHDK, CDR2 SYGVNS. The CDR3 runs 14 residues. For the CDR3, the DNA is TGTGCCAGCAGTGGGATACCGAGGACAGATACGCAGTATTTT. Protein: CASSGIPRTDTQYF.

The chain is built from TRBV7-2 and TRBJ2-4; tentatively, D is TRBD1 or TRBD2 (5 bases each). CDR1 is SGHTA and CDR2 is FQGNSA in the germline V gene. Deletions cut 5 bases from V and 2 bases from J, with 19 bases between. This CDR3 is built from 17 residues. This chain's CDR3 is CASSAKGPLLTKNIQYF. The CDR3 coding sequence is TGTGCCAGCAGCGCAAAGGGACCTCTCCTAACCAAAAACATTCAGTACTTC.

The chain joins TRBV15 to TRBJ1-1; possible D gene TRBD1, 5 bases. The CDR3 has 16 amino acids. The germline CDR1 and CDR2 sequences are LNHNV and YYDKDF (reference sequence). Trimming pared 1 base from V and 0 bases from J, leaving 12 bases between. In DNA form, the CDR3 reads TGTGCCACCAGCAGAGGTCAGGGCCCCATGAACACTGAAGCTTTCTTT. Translation gives CATSRGQGPMNTEAFF.

J is TRBJ2-7 and V is TRBV7-9; no clear D. This CDR3 region has 13 residues. V lost 5 bases and J lost 3, with 11 bases in between. Per germline, CDR1 SEHNR and CDR2 FQNEAQ (reference sequence). The CDR3 is CASSRVVGYEQYF. The CDR3 region has the DNA TGTGCCAGCAGCAGGGTGGTGGGCTACGAGCAGTACTTC.

The chain joins TRBV12-3 or TRBV12-4 to TRBJ2-1, with 10 bases that match TRBD2. Losses at the gene ends were 6 bases for V and 0 bases for J; bases not matched to a gene: 8. The CDR3 has 17 amino acids. CDR3 sequence reads: CASSSLAGVVSYNEQFF. CDR3 DNA sequence: TGTGCCAGCAGCTCTCTAGCGGGGGTGGTCTCCTACAATGAGCAGTTCTTC.

In this sample, this clonotype turned up a few times. This chain joins TRBV3-1 and TRBJ2-2, with 10 bases fitting TRBD2. V was pared by 3 bases and J by 6 bases, with 4 bases of the junction left unmatched. The CDR3 is 15 amino acids. Germline CDR1 LGHDT, CDR2 YNNKEL (reference sequence). The CDR3 loop reads CASSQSGRAPGELFF. The CDR3 DNA follows: TGTGCCAGCAGCCAGAGCGGGAGGGCCCCCGGGGAGCTGTTTTTT.

This rearrangement joins TRBV20-1 to TRBJ2-2, with 14 bases identical to TRBD2. The CDR3 is made up of 17 amino acids. J lost 7 bases, V lost 3 bases, and 10 bases had no gene match. CDR1 DFQATT and CDR2 SNEGSKA come from the germline V gene (reference sequence). Written as DNA, the CDR3 is TGCAGTGCTAGGGACGGGACTAGCGGGAGTTTTATCGGGGAGCTGTTTTTT. It is translated as CSARDGTSGSFIGELFF.

CDR3 sequence: CASSQDGTVGTDTQYF. CDR3 DNA: TGTGCCAGCAGCCAAGACGGGACAGTTGGCACAGATACGCAGTATTTT. This rearrangement joins TRBV14 to TRBJ2-3, with 7 bases lining up with TRBD1. The J segment lost 1 base and the V segment lost 0 bases, leaving 4 bases of the junction unmatched. The CDR3 totals 16 residues. Germline CDR1 SGHDN, CDR2 FVKESK. The whole variable domain, remainder taken from reference TRBV14 and TRBJ2-3, is EAGVTQFPSHSVIEKGQTVTLRCDPISGHDNLYWYRRVMGKEIKFLLHFVKESKQDESGMPNNRFLAERTGGTYSTLKVQPAELEDSGVYFCASSQDGTVGTDTQYFGPGTRLTVL.

This clonotype occurred many times. The chain carries TRBV6-5 and TRBJ1-6; D unresolved. V shed 2 bases and J shed 8 bases, with 4 bases lying between them. Looked up from germline, CDR1 is MNHEY and CDR2 is SVGAGI. The CDR3 has 12 amino acids. CDR3 bases: TGTGCCAGCAGTTACGGGGATTCACCCCTCCACTTT. It translates to CASSYGDSPLHF.

This clonotype was observed a few times. The V and J genes are TRBV7-2 and TRBJ1-6, with no clear D. The CDR3 spans 12 residues. Between the trimmed V and J ends, which lost 5 bases and 9 bases, there was a span of 8 bases. Germline CDR1 and CDR2: SGHTA and FQGNSA. CDR3 sequence (DNA): TGTGCCAGCAGCCGCGGGTCTTCACCCCTCCACTTT. This codes for CASSRGSSPLHF.

This clonotype was counted a few times. The chain has TRBV28 and TRBJ2-1; tentatively, D is TRBD1 or TRBD2 (5 bases each). Germline assignment: CDR1 MDHEN and CDR2 SYDVKM. Trimming shortened V by 7 bases and J by 4 bases, and 20 bases separated the two germline ends. The CDR3 loop spans 16 amino acids. DNA of the CDR3: TGTGCCAGCATGTCGTGGGGACCCCACGCTTACAATGAGCAGTTCTTC. This sequence encodes CASMSWGPHAYNEQFF.

The chain combines TRBV7-2 with TRBJ2-3, with D perhaps TRBD2 (5 bases). Germline V CDR1 and CDR2: SGHTA, FQGNSA. The V end lost 2 bases, the J end lost 5 bases, and 11 bases lay between the germline ends. The CDR3 spans 14 residues. The CDR3 DNA follows: TGTGCCAGCAGCTTAACCCTAGCCAAAGATACGCAGTATTTT. Amino acid sequence: CASSLTLAKDTQYF. The variable domain in full, completed from reference TRBV7-2 and TRBJ2-3, reads GAGVSQSPSNKVTEKGKDVELRCDPISGHTALYWYRQSLGQGLEFLIYFQGNSAPDKSGLPSDRFSAERTGGSVSTLTIQRTQQEDSAVYLCASSLTLAKDTQYFGPGTRLTVL.

This clonotype was counted between two and nine times. V and J are TRBV6-2 or TRBV6-3 and TRBJ2-3; D perhaps matches TRBD1 (6 bases). CDR3 length: 15 amino acids. The germline V and J ends were trimmed by 7 bases and 3 bases, with 17 bases remaining between them. CDR1 MNHEY and CDR2 SVGEGT come from the germline V gene. The CDR3, as DNA: TGTGCCAGCATCCCACAGGGCGCGAGAACAGATACGCAGTATTTT. It codes for CASIPQGARTDTQYF.

There are a few counts of this clonotype. The V call is TRBV14, the J call TRBJ1-1; D remains unclear. CDR1 is SGHDN, CDR2 FVKESK, per germline. CDR3 length equals 13 residues. V lost 1 base and J 2 bases, leaving 5 bases between the germline ends. The CDR3 sequence: CASSQGKNTEAFF. The CDR3 nucleotides are TGTGCCAGCAGCCAAGGGAAAAACACTGAAGCTTTCTTT.

This clonotype has just a few counts. The chain has TRBV29-1 and TRBJ2-2, with 8 bases aligning to TRBD1. With 5 bases clipped from V and 1 base from J, the junction kept 6 bases outside the gene matches. Germline CDR1 reads SQVTM; CDR2 reads ANQGSEA. CDR3 length equals 15 residues. The CDR3 DNA follows: TGCAGCGTTTTTAGGGGGACAGGGAACACCGGGGAGCTGTTTTTT. It encodes CSVFRGTGNTGELFF.

This clonotype was recorded at least ten times. This chain links TRBV7-2 with TRBJ2-7; TRBD2 is a possible D gene (7 bases). This CDR3 is built from 14 residues. The germline V gene encodes CDR1 SGHTA and CDR2 FQGNSA. V gave up 1 base and J gave up 9 bases, with 16 bases separating them. The CDR3, as DNA: TGTGCCAGCAGCTTAGGCGGGGGCCCTTTCGGGCAGTACTTC. It yields the protein CASSLGGGPFGQYF.

This chain joins TRBV20-1 and TRBJ2-7; D not certain. Trimming stripped 3 bases from V and 1 base from J, with 13 bases between. The germline V gene encodes CDR1 DFQATT and CDR2 SNEGSKA (reference sequence). This CDR3 has 14 amino acids. As DNA, the CDR3 is TGCAGTGCTAGGCCCGTCATTTCGTCCTACGAGCAGTACTTC. Its translation is CSARPVISSYEQYF.

This rearrangement joins TRBV20-1 to TRBJ2-1; D is undetermined. The CDR3 is made up of 11 amino acids. Germline-derived CDR1 and CDR2 are DFQATT and SNEGSKA (reference sequence). V was shortened by 1 base and J by 9 bases, with 7 bases between the two germline ends. CDR3 bases: TGCAGTGCTAGAGTTACTGCTGAGCAGTTCTTC. Residues: CSARVTAEQFF.

The sample holds a few counts of this clonotype. The gene calls are TRBV29-1 and TRBJ1-1; the match to TRBD1 covers 9 bases. V gave up 5 bases and J gave up 1 base; unmatched junction bases: 2. The CDR3 spans 13 residues. Germline-derived CDR1 and CDR2 are SQVTM and ANQGSEA. CDR3 residues: CSVRTGANTEAFF. Here the CDR3 DNA reads TGCAGCGTTCGGACAGGGGCGAACACTGAAGCTTTCTTT.

V usage is TRBV7-9 and J usage is TRBJ2-5; D gene uncertain. This CDR3 is built from 15 residues. Germline values: CDR1 SEHNR, CDR2 FQNEAQ (reference sequence). Trimming removed 3 bases at V and 2 bases at J, with 13 bases between. In DNA form, the CDR3 reads TGTGCCAGCAGCTTGGTAGGAATAATGCAAGAGACCCAGTACTTC. It is translated as CASSLVGIMQETQYF.

This clonotype appeared many times. The chain recombines TRBV5-1 with TRBJ2-1; 8 bases fit TRBD1. Germline V gives CDR1 SGHRS, CDR2 YFSETQ. This CDR3 spans 19 amino acids. J gave up 1 base and V 2 bases, and 14 bases lay outside the gene matches. The CDR3 DNA reads TGCGCCAGCAGCTTAGGACAGGGAAAATTAATAGGGTCCTACAATGAGCAGTTCTTC. It encodes CASSLGQGKLIGSYNEQFF. Using reference TRBV5-1 and TRBJ2-1 for the parts outside the CDR3, the full variable domain is KAGVTQTPRYLIKTRGQQVTLSCSPISGHRSVSWYQQTPGQGLQFLFEYFSETQRNKGNFPGRFSGRQFSNSRSEMNVSTLELGDSALYLCASSLGQGKLIGSYNEQFFGPGTRLTVL.